The 19 T cell receptor beta chains below all came from one sample that was sequenced in a study of PD-L1 blockade in urothelial cancer. The method was immunoSEQ multiplex PCR; TCRdb's version includes in-frame clones alone and lacks a portion of them. Found here are about 39,000 clones, 75% to 90% of them singletons; the top ten hold roughly 2.1%. The material was PBMCs, obtained around atezolizumab (anti-PD-L1) treatment. These receptors all come from a man in his fifties or sixties with urothelial cancer.

Concerning this clone: A junction boundary mismatches the germline segment, possibly from a read error. The CDR3 nucleotides read TGTGCCAGCACTGAACGGGGAGTCGGGGAGCTGTTTTTT. Translating it yields CASTERGVGELFF. The J gene is TRBJ2-2, the V gene TRBV6-1, with a weak D call TRBD2 (5 bases). The length of the CDR3 is 13 residues. Looked up from germline, CDR1 is MNHNS and CDR2 is SASEGT.

A few counts support this clone. The rearrangement links TRBV7-8 to TRBJ2-7, with 9 nucleotides matching TRBD1. The CDR3 consists of 14 residues. Germline V lookup: CDR1 SGHVS, CDR2 FQNEAQ. Unmatched junction bases numbered 6, after V lost 5 bases and J lost 4 bases. CDR3: CASSAPGQGYEQYF. CDR3 DNA: TGTGCCAGCAGCGCTCCGGGACAGGGTTACGAGCAGTACTTC.

This chain's CDR3 is CASSLPLSTDTQYF. The CDR3 nucleotides read TGTGCCAGCAGTCTCCCCCTTAGCACAGATACGCAGTATTTT. This sequence joins TRBV28 and TRBJ2-3; D uncertain. The CDR3 runs to 14 residues. V was clipped by 5 bases and J by 0 bases, with 9 bases between them. Germline V gene lookup returns CDR1 MDHEN and CDR2 SYDVKM.

V usage is TRBV18 and J usage is TRBJ2-7, with TRBD1 matching over 7 bases. Germline V gene sequence: CDR1 KGHSH, CDR2 LQKENI. This CDR3 is built from 12 residues. V shed 3 bases, J shed 5 bases, and the junction held 1 base outside the gene matches. The CDR3 coding sequence is TGTGCCAGCTCACCTACAGGGGACGAGCAGTACTTC. Translating it yields CASSPTGDEQYF.

V gene TRBV25-1 combines with J gene TRBJ2-7; 7 bases match TRBD1. The germline CDR1 and CDR2 sequences are MGHDK and SYGVNS. This CDR3 has 14 amino acids. After removal of 4 bases from V and 3 bases from J, the junction contained 6 bases not matched to a gene. The CDR3 region is CASSGGTVNYEQYF. The DNA for the CDR3 is TGTGCCAGCAGTGGGGGGACAGTAAACTACGAGCAGTACTTC.

The V gene is TRBV29-1, the J gene TRBJ2-5, with D tentatively TRBD2 (7 bases). The CDR3 length is 13 residues. From germline, CDR1 is SQVTM and CDR2 ANQGSEA. Trimming removed 4 bases at V and 5 bases at J, with 14 bases between. The CDR3 is CSVGRGAQETQYF. CDR3 in DNA: TGCAGCGTTGGCCGGGGGGCGCAGGAGACCCAGTACTTC.

V and J are TRBV27 and TRBJ1-1; D unclear. The germline V gene has CDR1 MNHEY and CDR2 SMNVEV (reference sequence). V gave up 6 bases and J gave up 4 bases, with 12 bases separating them. The CDR3 length is 13 residues. The CDR3: CASSLTRPTEAFF. CDR3 nucleotide sequence: TGTGCCAGCAGCCTTACCAGGCCCACTGAAGCTTTCTTT.

The chain employs TRBV9 and TRBJ2-7; D might be TRBD1 (6 bases). Trimming took 0 bases from V and 0 from J, leaving 10 bases between them. The CDR3 runs 15 residues. The germline gives CDR1 SGDLS, CDR2 YYNGEE. DNA of the CDR3: TGTGCCAGCAGCGTAGGTCTGGACAGCTCCTACGAGCAGTACTTC. Translation gives CASSVGLDSSYEQYF.

This clone was seen just once. The V call is TRBV14, the J call TRBJ2-3; TRBD2 might be the D (6 bases). Germline lookup yields CDR1 SGHDN and CDR2 FVKESK. Trimming removed 5 bases from V and 4 bases from J, with 16 bases in between. There are 15 residues in the CDR3. In nucleotides, the CDR3 is TGTGCCAGCAGCAGAGAGGGGAGGAGAGCAGATACGCAGTATTTT. Translated: CASSREGRRADTQYF. The variable domain in full, with the rest retrieved from reference TRBV14 and TRBJ2-3, is EAGVTQFPSHSVIEKGQTVTLRCDPISGHDNLYWYRRVMGKEIKFLLHFVKESKQDESGMPNNRFLAERTGGTYSTLKVQPAELEDSGVYFCASSREGRRADTQYFGPGTRLTVL.

In this sample, this clone turned up once. The chain couples TRBV7-2 to TRBJ1-5; TRBD1 agrees at 10 bases. Trimming at V came to 4 bases and at J to 3 bases, leaving 3 bases not matched to a gene. CDR3 length: 15 amino acids. Germline V gives CDR1 SGHTA, CDR2 FQGNSA. As DNA, the CDR3 is TGTGCCAGCAGCTCGACAGGGGGCGACAATCAGCCCCAGCATTTT. This gives the protein CASSSTGGDNQPQHF.

V usage is TRBV7-9 and J usage is TRBJ2-7; a possible D gene is TRBD2 (6 bases). V lost 1 base and J lost 6, with 13 bases in between. Germline V CDR1 and CDR2: SEHNR, FQNEAQ (reference sequence). The CDR3 has 14 amino acids. CDR3 in amino acids: CASSLDWEVLEQYF. CDR3 nucleotide sequence: TGTGCCAGCAGCTTAGACTGGGAGGTCCTCGAGCAGTACTTC.

The CDR3 sequence is CASSLEWGQGGETQYF. In nucleotides, the CDR3 is TGCGCCAGCAGCTTGGAGTGGGGACAGGGAGGGGAGACCCAGTACTTC. V is TRBV5-1 and J is TRBJ2-5, with 9 bases matching TRBD1. V shed 0 bases, J shed 5 bases, and the junction held 8 bases outside the gene matches. This CDR3 contains 16 residues. Germline V gene sequence: CDR1 SGHRS, CDR2 YFSETQ.

This clone was counted between two and nine times. The chain recombines TRBV15 with TRBJ2-7; 10 positions agree with TRBD2. With V trimmed by 3 bases and J by 3 bases, 8 bases remained unmatched. Per germline, CDR1 LNHNV and CDR2 YYDKDF (reference sequence). This CDR3 is built from 16 residues. CDR3 residues: CATSSSSGRHIYEQYF. The DNA for the CDR3 is TGTGCCACCAGCAGCTCTAGCGGGAGACACATCTACGAGCAGTACTTC.

V usage is TRBV5-8 and J usage is TRBJ1-1; a weak D match, TRBD1 (6 bases). Trimming left V 7 bases short and J 2 bases short, with 12 bases between. The CDR3 covers 13 residues. Germline V CDR1 and CDR2: SGHTS, YDEGEE. The CDR3 region has the DNA TGTGCCAGCCTCCAGGGGCCTAACACTGAAGCTTTCTTT. Amino acid sequence: CASLQGPNTEAFF.

This rearrangement joins TRBV7-6 to TRBJ2-2, with TRBD2 matching over 7 bases. Looked up from germline, CDR1 is SGHVS and CDR2 is FNYEAQ. CDR3 size: 15 residues. Trimming removed 2 bases from V and 5 bases from J; junction bases left unmatched: 5. The CDR3 is CASSLKMGGTGELFF. The CDR3 region has the DNA TGTGCCAGCAGCTTAAAGATGGGGGGGACCGGGGAGCTGTTTTTT.

This sequence joins TRBV11-2 and TRBJ2-2; 9 bases map to TRBD1. V shed 4 bases, J shed 0 bases, and the junction held 3 bases outside the gene matches. The CDR3 has 16 amino acids. Germline V lookup: CDR1 SGHAT, CDR2 FQNNGV. As DNA, the CDR3 is TGTGCCAGCAGCTCCAGGGACAGGGCGAACACCGGGGAGCTGTTTTTT. Translating gives CASSSRDRANTGELFF.

V gene TRBV29-1 combines with J gene TRBJ1-1; no definite D call. Per the germline V gene, CDR1 is SQVTM and CDR2 is ANQGSEA. This CDR3 region has 14 residues. V lost 6 bases and J lost 3, with 17 bases in between. The CDR3: CSVLERRRDTEAFF. As DNA, the CDR3 is TGCAGCGTCCTAGAGCGGAGGAGGGACACTGAAGCTTTCTTT.

This clone has just a few counts. The rearrangement joins TRBV2 to TRBJ2-1; 7 bases are a match to TRBD2. This CDR3 is 14 amino acids long. Trimming removed 8 bases from V and 0 bases from J; junction bases left unmatched: 4. Germline V gives CDR1 SNHLY, CDR2 FYNNEI. The CDR3 DNA is TGTGCCAGCGGGTCTAGCGGCTCCTACAATGAGCAGTTCTTC. This translates into CASGSSGSYNEQFF.

This chain links TRBV5-1 with TRBJ2-1; 8 nucleotides line up with TRBD2. The CDR3 is 16 amino acids. Germline values: CDR1 SGHRS, CDR2 YFSETQ. V lost 6 bases and J lost 4; bases outside the gene matches: 12. The CDR3 spells CASTYKERGIYNEQFF. The CDR3 DNA reads as TGCGCCAGCACCTATAAGGAGCGGGGGATTTACAATGAGCAGTTCTTC.